This note documents a single T cell receptor beta chain sequence. Per the germline V gene, CDR1 is SNHLY and CDR2 is FYNNEI. The CDR3 is 14 residues long. Trimming took 6 bases from V and 0 from J, leaving 8 bases between them. The entry originates in a study of blood T cell repertoires in COVID-19. Study-wide context: Donors in the United States, Italy and Spain gave samples during acute or convalescent COVID-19. T cells, B-cell-depleted T cells, or PBMCs supplied cDNA or gDNA.

During active infection, Seattle patients enrolled and were then monitored through disease. How the authors handled the data: Reference gene primer amplification in the assay estimated nucleated cell counts. Profiled with immunoSEQ multiplex PCR; TCRdb holds only in-frame clones, not every one. That table supplies the V and J calls and clone size; D and trimming were determined from the DNA. The data show about 160,000 clones, approximately 85% seen once. The chain carries TRBV2 and TRBJ1-4; D is uncertain. The source is a woman in her forties or fifties with COVID-19, enrolled during active disease. Sequenced sample: peripheral blood. The CDR3 bases are TGTGCCAGCAGGTCCAGTTCAACTAATGAAAAACTGTTTTTT. It encodes CASRSSSTNEKLFF.